The clone carrying this TCR beta chain was picked up a small number of times. Antigen unknown. There are 12 residues in the CDR3. Trimming cost V 11 bases and J 7 bases; bases outside gene matches: 9. CDR1 MNHEY and CDR2 SVGAGI come from the germline V gene. These data come from a study of T cells after yellow fever vaccination. Study information: Fractions with few cells were prepared using SMART-Seq v4 Ultra Low Input.

TCRdb re-derived calls from the 5' RACE reads in MiXCR, one entry per CDR3 protein. The sample has some 320,000 distinct CDR3 sequences; about 10% are singletons. Study results and limitations: Shared CD4/CD8 clonotypes were a small share, likely from convergent recombination.

Here the sequenced sample was CD4+ T cells sorted from PBMCs, taken 45 days after the yellow fever booster vaccination. V is TRBV6-5 and J is TRBJ1-2, with 8 nucleotides matching TRBD1. This clonotype was obtained from a man between 18 and 29 years old who received the YFV17D yellow fever vaccine. CDR3 residues: CAGRTGPSGYTF. The CDR3 DNA follows: TGTGCCGGGCGGACAGGGCCGAGTGGCTACACCTTC.